These 2 T cell receptor beta chains were all obtained from the same sample, sequenced in a study of cytomegalovirus exposure and HLA in healthy donors. The PCR made use of 60 Vbeta and 13 Jbeta primers. Measured with immunoSEQ multiplex PCR; TCRdb has only the in-frame clones, and not every one. The repertoire holds about 150,000 clones, with 64% as singletons. Sequenced material: PBMCs. The receptor source for this set is a middle-aged woman in good health and CMV-seronegative.

The chain joins TRBV28 to TRBJ1-1; no definite D call. Germline-derived CDR1 and CDR2 are MDHEN and SYDVKM. V was pared by 5 bases and J by 10 bases, with 11 bases between. This CDR3 is 11 amino acids long. The CDR3 spells CASSHGEGAFF. CDR3 bases: TGTGCCAGCAGTCACGGGGAGGGAGCTTTCTTT.

V usage is TRBV30 and J usage is TRBJ2-6, with unresolved D. This CDR3 is 14 amino acids long. In germline, CDR1 is GTSNPN, CDR2 SVGIG (reference sequence). The V gene lost 4 bases and the J gene lost 0 bases, with 7 bases spanning the gap. The chain's CDR3 is CAWTFGSGANVLTF. The CDR3 DNA reads as TGTGCCTGGACCTTCGGCTCTGGGGCCAACGTCCTGACTTTC.